The table lists the clone carrying this T cell receptor (beta chain) with many counts. This record comes from a study of response to subunit inactivated influenza vaccine. Germline-derived CDR1 and CDR2 are LNHNV and YYDKDF (reference sequence). J gave up 4 bases and V 1 base, and 3 bases lay outside the gene matches. This CDR3 has 15 amino acids. TCRdb re-derived calls from the RT-PCR reads in MiXCR, one entry per CDR3 protein. The sample gives approximately 200,000 distinct CDR3 sequences, under 15% of which show up once; about 25% is in the top ten. Here the sequenced sample was CD8+ T cells sorted from PBMCs, taken less than 6 days after vaccination. V usage is TRBV15 and J usage is TRBJ1-5, with 8 bases that match TRBD1. This clonotype was obtained from a man aged 50 to 60 who received an inactivated influenza vaccine. CDR3: CATSRVTGANQPQHF. CDR3 in DNA: TGTGCCACCAGCAGAGTGACAGGGGCAAATCAGCCCCAGCATTTT.